These 16 T cell receptor beta chains were all obtained from the same sample, sequenced in a study of spatial heterogeneity in lung cancer. TCRdb used MiXCR to reprocess the 5' RACE reads, holding one entry per CDR3 protein. The data contain 3,500 to 5,000 distinct CDR3 sequences, about 55% of them singletons. Time point indicated: sample taken at primary tumor resection. Unsorted whole RNA samples from tumor, nontumor lung or frozen PBMC were sequenced. This sample comprised PBMCs, obtained at surgery. The receptors stem from a female donor with early-stage non-small cell lung cancer.

This clonotype appeared a single time. This beta chain turned up in a library designed for alpha chains; as an off-target read, its abundance says little. This sequence joins TRBV9 and TRBJ2-7; 8 nucleotides match TRBD2. J was trimmed by 5 bases and V by 4 bases; bases with no gene match: 11. CDR1 is SGDLS and CDR2 is YYNGEE in the germline V gene. The CDR3 is 15 amino acids. The CDR3 is CASSSPGLGSHEQYF. Written as DNA, the CDR3 is TGTGCCAGCAGCTCACCGGGACTAGGGAGCCACGAGCAGTACTTC.

Points on this clonotype: This beta chain came through as a stray read in a library set up for alpha chains, and its size says little. The V call is TRBV6-6, the J call TRBJ2-7; the D call may be TRBD1 or TRBD2 (5 bases each). V was cut by 4 bases and J by 4 bases, with 14 bases left in between. Per the germline V gene, CDR1 is MNHNY and CDR2 is SVGAGI (reference sequence). The CDR3 totals 14 residues. CDR3: CASSFAGARYEQYF. The CDR3 coding sequence is TGTGCCAGCAGTTTTGCCGGGGCGAGATACGAGCAGTACTTC.

This clonotype is categorized as large. This beta chain lies outside the target of a library built for alpha chains; its clone size means little. The gene calls are TRBV7-2 and TRBJ2-3, with D maybe TRBD1 (5 bases). The CDR3 spans 17 residues. Germline V gives CDR1 SGHTA, CDR2 FQGNSA. V was pared by 2 bases and J by 0 bases, with 15 bases between. CDR3 DNA sequence: TGTGCCAGCAGCTTATTTAGGGGTGATCTAAGCACAGATACGCAGTATTTT. Encoded protein: CASSLFRGDLSTDTQYF.

This clonotype has a single count. This beta chain is a stray read from a library made for alpha chains; its abundance is not meaningful. The chain uses TRBV11-3 and TRBJ2-1, with D unresolved. The CDR3 covers 16 residues. V lost 5 bases to trimming and J lost 7 bases, with 21 bases between them. CDR1 and CDR2 from the germline V gene are SGHNT and YENEEA. CDR3 sequence (DNA): TGTGCCAGCAGCCCCCGATGGTCCCCCCGTGGGAATGAGCAGTTCTTC. Its translation: CASSPRWSPRGNEQFF.

Note on this clonotype: This beta chain was picked up by a library intended for alpha chains and is off target, so its count carries little meaning. This chain connects TRBV4-2 to TRBJ2-1; D is uncertain. The CDR3 totals 16 residues. Trimming stripped 4 bases from V and 2 bases from J, with 15 bases between. Per the germline V gene, CDR1 is LGHNA and CDR2 is YNFKEQ. CDR3 nucleotide sequence: TGTGCCAGCAGCCCGCTCCGGCTTCAAACCTACAATGAGCAGTTCTTC. The encoded protein is CASSPLRLQTYNEQFF.

Note on this clonotype: This beta chain is a stray read from a library made for alpha chains; its abundance is not meaningful. The rearrangement joins TRBV7-9 to TRBJ2-1, with D perhaps TRBD2 (6 bases). Trimming took 5 bases from V and 8 from J, leaving 19 bases between them. CDR1 is SEHNR, CDR2 FQNEAQ, per germline (reference sequence). This CDR3 spans 15 amino acids. This CDR3 is CASSPPGGLIHEQFF. CDR3 nucleotides: TGTGCCAGCAGCCCCCCCGGGGGTCTCATCCATGAGCAGTTCTTC. The full variable domain, in which reference TRBV7-9 and TRBJ2-1 provide the parts outside the CDR3, is DTGVSQNPRHKITKRGQNVTFRCDPISEHNRLYWYRQTLGQGPEFLTYFQNEAQLEKSRLLSDRFSAERPKGSFSTLEIQRTEQGDSAMYLCASSPPGGLIHEQFFGPGTRLTVL.

With respect to this clonotype: This beta chain is an unintended read in a library built for alpha chains; its size means little. J is TRBJ2-1 and V is TRBV11-2; D remains ambiguous. Deletions cut 0 bases from V and 5 bases from J, with 14 bases between. The germline V gene encodes CDR1 SGHAT and CDR2 FQNNGV. The CDR3 spans 16 residues. The CDR3 DNA is TGTGCCAGCAGCTTAGACTCGTATGGGGTCCACAATGAGCAGTTCTTC. It codes for CASSLDSYGVHNEQFF.

In the case of this clonotype: This beta chain lies outside the target of a library built for alpha chains; its clone size means little. V is TRBV10-3 and J is TRBJ2-1; D is undetermined. Trimming cost V 7 bases and J 7 bases, with 14 bases left between them. The CDR3 contains 13 residues. Germline V gene sequence: CDR1 ENHRY, CDR2 SYGVKD. CDR3 in amino acids: CAIKGLGPNEQFF. The DNA of the CDR3 is TGTGCCATCAAGGGCCTAGGACCGAATGAGCAGTTCTTC.

For this clonotype: In a library made to pick up alpha chains, this beta chain is a stray read with a size that means little. The rearrangement joins TRBV12-3 or TRBV12-4 to TRBJ2-5, with D perhaps matching TRBD1 or TRBD2 (5 bases each). The CDR3 is 14 residues long. Trimming removed 2 bases from V and 5 bases from J, with 12 bases in between. The CDR3 spells CASSLWDRGETQYF. The CDR3 nucleotides read TGTGCCAGCAGTTTATGGGACCGAGGGGAGACCCAGTACTTC.

Concerning this clonotype itself: This beta chain came through as a stray read in a library set up for alpha chains, and its size says little. V is TRBV2 and J is TRBJ2-7; 9 bases map to TRBD1. Germline values: CDR1 SNHLY, CDR2 FYNNEI. This CDR3 spans 15 amino acids. The V gene end was trimmed by 6 bases and the J gene end by 3 bases; junction bases not matched to a gene: 9. In DNA, the CDR3 is TGTGCCAGCAGCCTAGGACAGGGGATAGTCTACGAGCAGTACTTC. Its translation is CASSLGQGIVYEQYF.

With regard to this clonotype: Since the library was made to target alpha chains, this beta chain is a stray read and its abundance is not meaningful. The V and J genes are TRBV7-9 and TRBJ2-1; D remains unclear. This CDR3 has 15 residues. The V end lost 5 bases, the J end lost 0 bases, and 11 bases lay between the germline ends. Germline V lookup: CDR1 SEHNR, CDR2 FQNEAQ (reference sequence). The chain's CDR3 is CASSLSATSYNEQFF. The CDR3 DNA follows: TGTGCCAGCAGCCTAAGCGCGACCTCCTACAATGAGCAGTTCTTC.

In its sample, this clonotype was seen once. Since the library was made to target alpha chains, this beta chain is a stray read and its abundance is not meaningful. The rearrangement uses TRBV28 and TRBJ2-7; TRBD2 matches 9 bases. Germline assignment: CDR1 MDHEN and CDR2 SYDVKM. CDR3 length: 15 residues. J gave up 0 bases and V 6 bases, and 6 bases lay outside the gene matches. The CDR3 nucleotides read TGTGCCAGCAGGCTTTCTAGCGGGGTCTCCTACGAGCAGTACTTC. Protein product: CASRLSSGVSYEQYF.

Note on this clonotype: This beta chain appears as a stray read in a library generated for alpha chains; its size is not informative. This chain links TRBV20-1 with TRBJ2-1; D remains ambiguous. The germline V gene encodes CDR1 DFQATT and CDR2 SNEGSKA (reference sequence). Deletions cut 5 bases from V and 10 bases from J, with 12 bases between. The CDR3 has 11 amino acids. This CDR3 reads CSASPVSEQFF. As DNA, the CDR3 is TGCAGTGCTTCCCCCGTTAGCGAGCAGTTCTTC.

In the case of this clonotype: This beta chain appears as a stray read in a library generated for alpha chains; its size is not informative. The rearrangement uses TRBV6-5 and TRBJ2-2, with TRBD1 identical over 8 bases. Germline CDR1 MNHEY, CDR2 SVGAGI. Trimming removed 8 bases from V and 6 bases from J; junction bases left unmatched: 8. The CDR3 is made up of 14 amino acids. CDR3: CASRGQGEAGELFF. For the CDR3, the DNA is TGTGCCAGCCGAGGACAGGGCGAGGCCGGGGAGCTGTTTTTT.

A remark on this clonotype: The library was prepared for alpha chains; this beta chain is a stray read, so its frequency means little. The chain uses TRBV12-3 or TRBV12-4 and TRBJ2-1, with D possibly TRBD1 on 6 matching bases. V dropped 4 bases and J dropped 9 bases, with 10 bases sitting between them. CDR3 length: 12 residues. The CDR3 sequence is CASSSGVVEQFF. CDR3 nucleotide sequence: TGTGCCAGCAGTTCAGGGGTAGTTGAGCAGTTCTTC.

This clonotype was counted a single time. Being off target in a library aimed at alpha chains, this beta chain has a size of little meaning. The V gene is TRBV6-2 or TRBV6-3, the J gene TRBJ2-7, with D perhaps TRBD1 (5 bases). This CDR3 is 14 amino acids long. Germline V gene lookup returns CDR1 MNHEY and CDR2 SVGEGT. Trimming took off 6 bases at V and 2 bases at J, with 14 bases between the two ends. The CDR3 sequence is CASRARQWPYEQYF. CDR3 sequence (DNA): TGTGCCAGCAGAGCAAGACAGTGGCCCTACGAGCAGTACTTC.